The present entry profiles one TCR beta chain with its context. The antigen remains unidentified. Germline V gene sequence: CDR1 GTSNPN, CDR2 SVGIG (reference sequence). Losses at the gene ends were 4 bases for V and 8 bases for J; bases not matched to a gene: 10. The CDR3 is 14 amino acids. This sample is part of a study of T cell responses to AZD1222 COVID-19 vaccine. Study-wide findings and caveats: Across the whole spike, CD4 TCRs peaked at regions 160-218 and 743-854. Baseline serology detected seropositivity in only a handful of AZD1222 recipients. Repertoires were collected only later (after the peak T cell response had occurred). White British people made up most donors, females outnumbered males, and clonal diversity was possibly underestimated.

Clones were sequenced by immunoSEQ multiplex PCR, and TCRdb holds only the in-frame ones, with some missing. The sample holds roughly 35,000 clones; 70% to 90% are singletons and the top ten take approximately 10%. This TCR was sampled from an adult who received the AZD1222 COVID-19 vaccine. The material was peripheral blood, obtained 28 days after the second AZD1222 dose. The chain links TRBV30 to TRBJ1-4, with 7 bases aligning to TRBD1. The CDR3 bases are TGTGCCTGGACCCCCATAGGGGGCGGAGAAAAACTGTTTTTT. Protein: CAWTPIGGGEKLFF. The variable domain in full, with the rest retrieved from reference TRBV30 and TRBJ1-4, is SQTIHQWPATLVQPVGSPLSLECTVEGTSNPNLYWYRQAAGRGLQLLFYSVGIGQISSEVPQNLSASRPQDRQFILSSKKLLLSDSGFYLCAWTPIGGGEKLFFGSGTQLSVL.